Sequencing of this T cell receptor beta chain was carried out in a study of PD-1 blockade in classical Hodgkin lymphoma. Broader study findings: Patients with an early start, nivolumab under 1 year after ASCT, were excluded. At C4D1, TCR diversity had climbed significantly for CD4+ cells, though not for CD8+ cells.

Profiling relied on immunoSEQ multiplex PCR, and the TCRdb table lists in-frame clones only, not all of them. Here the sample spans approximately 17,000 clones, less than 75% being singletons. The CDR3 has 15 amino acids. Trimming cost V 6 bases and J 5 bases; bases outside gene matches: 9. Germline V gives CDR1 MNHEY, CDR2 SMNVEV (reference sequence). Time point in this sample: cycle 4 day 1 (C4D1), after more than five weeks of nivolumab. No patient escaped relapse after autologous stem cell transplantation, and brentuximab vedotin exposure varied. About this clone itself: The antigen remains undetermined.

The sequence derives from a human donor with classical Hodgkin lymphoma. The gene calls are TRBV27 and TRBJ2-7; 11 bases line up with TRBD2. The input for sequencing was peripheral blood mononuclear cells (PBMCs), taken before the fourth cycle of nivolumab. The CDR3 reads CASRPQLAGADEQYF. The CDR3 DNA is TGTGCCAGCAGGCCCCAACTAGCGGGAGCGGACGAGCAGTACTTC.